This TCR beta chain derives from a study of shared clonotypes between healthy human individuals. Per the original data handling: Junction-only sequences without quality scores came from ImmunoSEQ, so filtering differed. Here immunoSEQ multiplex PCR was the method, and the copy in TCRdb shows in-frame clones only, minus some. That table is the source of V, J and clone size, and D and trimming were worked out from the DNA. The sample lists approximately 240,000 clones; just over 65% were seen once. The germline V and J ends were trimmed by 3 bases and 7 bases, with 10 bases remaining between them. This CDR3 has 12 amino acids. Germline CDR1 GTSNPN, CDR2 SVGIG (reference sequence). This clone was picked up a small number of times.

The sequence was obtained from a man younger than 40 in good health. Material for sequencing was memory CD4+ T cells sorted from blood. Subset: CD45RA-negative fraction. The chain links TRBV30 to TRBJ1-5; D remains unclear. In nucleotides, the CDR3 is TGTGCCTGGAGCCACCCAGGACAGCCCCAGCATTTT. As protein: CAWSHPGQPQHF. Supplemented by reference TRBV30 and TRBJ1-5, the full variable domain reads SQTIHQWPATLVQPVGSPLSLECTVEGTSNPNLYWYRQAAGRGLQLLFYSVGIGQISSEVPQNLSASRPQDRQFILSSKKLLLSDSGFYLCAWSHPGQPQHFGDGTRLSIL.